This T cell receptor beta chain is drawn from a study of T-cell reconstitution after alpha-beta-depleted transplantation in children. Study findings and constraints: One year after transplant, T-cell counts and diversity came mostly from newly produced T cells. Alpha-beta T cells present about two months after transplant were reported to originate from several hundred expanded graft clones.

Concerning this clonotype itself: What it binds is not known.

Germline CDR1 reads DFQATT; CDR2 reads SNEGSKA (reference sequence). V was shortened by 2 bases and J by 6 bases, with 14 bases between the two germline ends. CDR3 length: 15 amino acids. The authors prepared the TCRbeta library with unique molecular identifiers. A single record per CDR3 protein comes from TCRdb applying MiXCR to the PCR reads. This table holds hundreds of thousands of distinct CDR3 sequences, more than 20% found once. The specimen was PBMCs, mostly from graft donor cells, collected 360 days after TCRalphabeta/CD19-depleted stem cell transplant. The V gene is TRBV20-1, the J gene TRBJ1-6; possible D gene TRBD1, 5 bases. The clonotype comes from a boy younger than two who had a stem cell transplant for acute myeloid leukemia, so the T cells may come from the graft donor. CDR3 DNA sequence: TGCAGTGCTAGATTGACCGGGGGGGTTAATTCACCCCTCCACTTT. This encodes CSARLTGGVNSPLHF.